The 2 T cell receptor beta chains in this list originate from one sample, sequenced in a study of cytomegalovirus exposure and HLA in healthy donors listed by TCRdb under 2017. Library creation used the immunoSEQ multiplex PCR assay. For the multiplex PCR, a mixture combining 60 forward primers for TCR Vbeta segments and 13 reverse primers for TCR Jbeta segments was used. TCRdb took over this immuneACCESS table, retaining in-frame rearrangements with V and J assigned. Such tables are incomplete; in checked studies, under half of the missing clones stem from an unresolved V gene, and the remainder is unexplained. The data table for this sample lists 45,000 to 60,000 clones. Clones ranked in the top ten supply 6% to 7.5% of the sample. Sequencing was performed on PBMCs. These receptors originate from a woman between 35 and 50 years old in good health and CMV-seronegative.

The chain uses TRBV6-5 and TRBJ2-7, with 7 bases identical to TRBD1. This CDR3 is 14 amino acids long. Trimming cost V 5 bases and J 2 bases; bases outside gene matches: 6. Germline V lookup: CDR1 MNHEY, CDR2 SVGAGI. As DNA, the CDR3 is TGTGCCAGCAGTGCGTTGGACAGGACCTACGAGCAGTACTTC. Translated: CASSALDRTYEQYF.

The rearrangement uses TRBV6-5 and TRBJ2-2; 8 bases are shared with TRBD2. CDR1 MNHEY and CDR2 SVGAGI come from the germline V gene. The CDR3 is made up of 14 amino acids. V lost 6 bases, J lost 4 bases, and 4 bases stayed unmatched. The DNA for the CDR3 is TGTGCCAGCAGGACTAGCGAGTTCACCGGGGAGCTGTTTTTT. Encoded protein: CASRTSEFTGELFF.